The 10 T cell receptor beta chains below come from one sample, sequenced in a study of OX40 agonist ivuxolimab in advanced cancers. Assay: immunoSEQ multiplex PCR; the TCRdb copy retains only in-frame clones and omits some. The sample lists around 26,000 clones, 79% seen once, with about 25% in the top ten. The source material was CD4+ or CD8+ T cells sorted from blood, sampled in a trial of the OX40 agonist ivuxolimab. The receptors were gathered from an adult with an advanced solid tumor such as melanoma, head and neck, liver or kidney cancer.

This clone appeared a single time. This chain links TRBV6-5 with TRBJ2-1; D is unclear. V was trimmed by 2 bases and J by 6 bases, leaving 14 bases between them. The CDR3 loop spans 15 amino acids. In germline, CDR1 is MNHEY, CDR2 SVGAGI. CDR3 amino acids: CASSYKADGSNEQFF. The CDR3 coding sequence is TGTGCCAGCAGTTACAAGGCCGATGGCAGCAATGAGCAGTTCTTC.

This chain links TRBV28 with TRBJ1-2; no clear D. Germline lookup yields CDR1 MDHEN and CDR2 SYDVKM. Trimming left V 3 bases short and J 0 bases short, with 11 bases between. CDR3 size: 15 residues. The CDR3 DNA is TGTGCCAGCAGTTTGGGCAGCCCTACTAACTATGGCTACACCTTC. It codes for CASSLGSPTNYGYTF.

The chain uses TRBV7-9 and TRBJ1-2; 7 nucleotides match TRBD1. Trimming removed 7 bases from V and 4 bases from J; junction bases left unmatched: 18. The CDR3 contains 17 residues. Germline-derived CDR1 and CDR2 are SEHNR and FQNEAQ (reference sequence). The DNA of the CDR3 is TGTGCCAGCATCGGCAGCCCCCACACAGGGGCTACCTATGGCTACACCTTC. This translates into CASIGSPHTGATYGYTF.

This chain connects TRBV7-6 to TRBJ2-3; 9 positions agree with TRBD2. CDR1 and CDR2 (germline): SGHVS, FNYEAQ. The CDR3 is 15 residues long. Unmatched junction bases numbered 7, after V lost 6 bases and J lost 3 bases. The CDR3 here is CASRSGGGVTDTQYF. CDR3 nucleotides: TGTGCCAGCAGAAGCGGCGGGGGGGTTACAGATACGCAGTATTTT.

This clone has just a few counts. The chain combines TRBV11-2 with TRBJ2-3; D may be TRBD1 or TRBD2 (6 bases each). The V gene's germline CDR1 is SGHAT and CDR2 FQNNGV. V was clipped by 5 bases and J by 0 bases, with 18 bases between them. The CDR3 has 17 residues. CDR3 DNA: TGTGCCAGCAGCCCCTTCGGGGGCGACACTAGCACAGATACGCAGTATTTT. The encoded protein is CASSPFGGDTSTDTQYF.

Judged by abundance, this clone is medium-sized. J is TRBJ1-3 and V is TRBV30; TRBD1 matches 7 bases. Germline-derived CDR1 and CDR2 are GTSNPN and SVGIG (reference sequence). The CDR3 length is 13 residues. The J segment lost 10 bases and the V segment lost 3 bases, leaving 9 bases of the junction unmatched. The chain's CDR3 is CAWSDPRQGTIYF. For the CDR3, the DNA is TGTGCCTGGAGCGACCCCCGACAGGGTACCATATATTTT.

CDR3 bases: TGTGCCAGCAGCTTACAGTATAATTCACCCCTCCACTTT. It codes for CASSLQYNSPLHF. This chain joins TRBV7-8 and TRBJ1-6; D remains ambiguous. The germline V gene encodes CDR1 SGHVS and CDR2 FQNEAQ. Trimming left V 2 bases short and J 4 bases short, with 3 bases between. The CDR3 runs to 13 residues.

V gene TRBV9 combines with J gene TRBJ1-2; D possibly corresponds to TRBD1 (6 bases). The CDR3 is 14 amino acids. Germline values: CDR1 SGDLS, CDR2 YYNGEE. V dropped 3 bases and J dropped 8 bases, with 17 bases sitting between them. The CDR3 nucleotides read TGTGCCAGCAGCGGGGGACACCCGGGAAGGGGCTACACCTTC. Protein: CASSGGHPGRGYTF.

This clone was found a few times. The chain links TRBV7-9 to TRBJ1-2, with TRBD1 as a possible D gene (5 bases). The CDR3 runs to 12 residues. V was trimmed by 3 bases and J by 6 bases, leaving 8 bases between them. Per germline, CDR1 SEHNR and CDR2 FQNEAQ (reference sequence). The CDR3 sequence: CASSLGGNGYTF. CDR3 sequence (DNA): TGTGCCAGCAGCTTGGGGGGAAATGGCTACACCTTC.

The chain combines TRBV7-2 with TRBJ2-7; maybe TRBD1 (5 bases). The V end was cut by 2 bases, the J end by 3 bases, with 8 bases between. The CDR3 runs to 13 residues. Germline CDR1 and CDR2: SGHTA and FQGNSA. CDR3 DNA sequence: TGTGCCAGCAGCTTAAATCAGGGCTACGAGCAGTACTTC. This sequence encodes CASSLNQGYEQYF.